This is a list of T cell receptor beta chains from one sample in a study of lymphopenia after photon versus proton radiotherapy. Some clones are missing from TCRdb's copy, which holds only in-frame ones; the method was immunoSEQ multiplex PCR. The repertoire has 35,000 to 40,000 clones, about 84% of them found once; the top ten carry 2.5% to 3.5%. The sample was peripheral blood, taken from a patient treated with photon-based radiotherapy. Receptors were obtained from a man aged 50 or older with gastric cancer. CDR3s include the opening cysteine and the closing phenylalanine or tryptophan. A D gene is named only where the DNA matches it firmly. Size is omitted from some rows. Given values are once, few, many or a class for expanded clones.

v_gene,d_gene,abundance,j_gene,CDR3nt,CDR3aa
TRBV4-3,-,-,TRBJ2-3,TGCGCCAGCAGCCAGATCCTAGGGGATACGCAGTATTTT,CASSQILGDTQYF
TRBV7-8,TRBD2,once,TRBJ2-7,TGTGCCAGCAGCGGTTGGGAGGGCTCCTACGAGCAGTACTTC,CASSGWEGSYEQYF
TRBV5-6,TRBD2,-,TRBJ2-3,TGTGCCAGCAGCTTGCCGGGAGGGAGCAGAGATACGCAGTATTTT,CASSLPGGSRDTQYF
TRBV5-4,-,-,TRBJ1-2,TGTGCCAGCAGCTTGGGGGCAGAAGACTATGGCTACACCTTC,CASSLGAEDYGYTF
TRBV2,TRBD2,-,TRBJ2-7,TGTGCCAGCAGCCCGGTCAGCGGGGTTTACGAGCAGTACTTC,CASSPVSGVYEQYF
TRBV18,-,once,TRBJ2-5,TGTGCCAGCTCACCCCCACAGGGATACTCGGGAGAGACCCAGTACTTC,CASSPPQGYSGETQYF
TRBV28,-,once,TRBJ1-4,TGTGCCAGCAGTTCCTCAGGGGCCGCAACTAATGAAAAACTGTTTTTT,CASSSSGAATNEKLFF
TRBV28,-,-,TRBJ1-2,TGTGCCAGCAATGGTGACACTAACTATGGCTACACCTTC,CASNGDTNYGYTF
TRBV10-3,-,-,TRBJ1-1,TGTGCCATCAGAGACGTAGCGAACACTGAAGCTTTCTTT,CAIRDVANTEAFF
TRBV4-1,-,-,TRBJ2-1,TGCGCCAGCTCCCAGGGACGGGATGAGCAGTTCTTC,CASSQGRDEQFF
TRBV29-1,-,-,TRBJ1-5,TGCAGCGTTGGGGAGCAGGTCGGTCAGCCCCAGCATTTT,CSVGEQVGQPQHF
TRBV29-1,-,-,TRBJ2-1,TGCAGCGTTGAGGGTGGTCGCGGGGCTAATGAGCAGTTCTTC,CSVEGGRGANEQFF
TRBV4-1,-,-,TRBJ1-2,TGCGCCAGCAGCCAAGAATCCGGGACTAACTATGGCTACACCTTC,CASSQESGTNYGYTF
TRBV7-9,TRBD2,-,TRBJ2-4,TGTGCCAGCAGCCCCCGACTAGCGGGAGATTCACTAGCCAAAAACATTCAGTACTTC,CASSPRLAGDSLAKNIQYF
TRBV14,-,-,TRBJ2-7,TGTGCCAGCAGCCAAGTTGCGCTCCGGCCCGAGCAGTACTTC,CASSQVALRPEQYF
TRBV4-1,-,-,TRBJ2-7,TGCGCCAGCAGCCAAGATTATAACGGGGGAGGTCCGACCTACGAGCAGTACTTC,CASSQDYNGGGPTYEQYF
TRBV10-3,-,-,TRBJ1-2,TGTGCCCACGGGACTAACTATGGCTACACCTTC,CAHGTNYGYTF
TRBV6-1,TRBD2,-,TRBJ2-1,TGTGCCAGCAGTGAAAAAAAAGCGGGAAACAATGAGCAGTTCTTC,CASSEKKAGNNEQFF
TRBV9,TRBD2,few,TRBJ2-7,TGTGCCAGCAGCGTAGGGGGGACTAGCGGGAGGGAGTACGAGCAGTACTTC,CASSVGGTSGREYEQYF
TRBV6-6,-,-,TRBJ2-3,TGTGCCAGCAGTTACTCTATCCGGACGCAGTATTTT,CASSYSIRTQYF
TRBV7-9,TRBD2,-,TRBJ2-7,TGTGCCAGCAGCTTCCCGACTGGACTAGTATCCTACGAGCAGTACTTC,CASSFPTGLVSYEQYF
TRBV25-1,TRBD2,-,TRBJ2-7,TGTGCCAGCAGTGAAGAGGCGGGAGTACCCTACGAGCAGTACTTC,CASSEEAGVPYEQYF
TRBV15,-,-,TRBJ2-7,TGTGCCACCAGCAGAGGAGGTCCCGCCGACGAGCAGTACTTC,CATSRGGPADEQYF
TRBV28,-,-,TRBJ1-1,TGTGCCAGCAGCCCTGGACGGAGGACTGAAGCTTTCTTT,CASSPGRRTEAFF
TRBV15,-,-,TRBJ2-6,TGTGCCACCAGCCCGGGGGACAGCGGGTTTGGGGCCAACGTCCTGACTTTC,CATSPGDSGFGANVLTF
TRBV6-6,-,-,TRBJ1-2,TGTGCCAGCAGTCCCACAGGGTGGTATGGCTACACCTTC,CASSPTGWYGYTF
TRBV28,-,-,TRBJ1-2,TGTGCCAGCAGACCAACCGGGCCAGTTAACTATGGCTACACCTTC,CASRPTGPVNYGYTF
TRBV19,-,-,TRBJ2-7,TGTGCCAGTAGTACGAGCGGAGTCTACGAGCAGTACTTC,CASSTSGVYEQYF
TRBV11-3,-,-,TRBJ2-2,TGTGCCAGCAGCTCCCCACTAACAGGGAACACCGGGGAGCTGTTTTTT,CASSSPLTGNTGELFF
TRBV14,TRBD2,-,TRBJ2-5,TGTGCCAGCAGCCAAGAGACAGCGGGAGGTTTTAGGGGGACCCAGTACTTC,CASSQETAGGFRGTQYF
TRBV5-4,TRBD2,-,TRBJ2-3,TGTGCCAGCAGCTCCCTGACTAGCGGGAGTTCGCAGTATTTT,CASSSLTSGSSQYF
TRBV6-4,-,-,TRBJ2-3,TGTGCCAGCAGTGCTACTATGACGAGTAGCACAGATACGCAGTATTTT,CASSATMTSSTDTQYF
TRBV6-1,-,once,TRBJ1-5,TGTGCCAGCAGTGGGTTTGGGGGTAATCAGCCCCAGCATTTT,CASSGFGGNQPQHF
TRBV19,-,-,TRBJ1-5,TGTGCCACCCTCCGCTCCGGTGGTCACAATCAGCCCCAGCATTTT,CATLRSGGHNQPQHF
TRBV7-2,-,-,TRBJ1-2,TGTGCCAGCAGCTCTTGGACATCGGATGGCTACACCTTC,CASSSWTSDGYTF
TRBV7-6,TRBD2,-,TRBJ2-5,TGTGCCAGCAGCCTGAGGGGTAGCGGGAGGGCCTTGGAGACCCAGTACTTC,CASSLRGSGRALETQYF
TRBV2,TRBD2,-,TRBJ2-1,TGTGCCAGCAGCGGGACTAGCGGGAACAATGAGCAGTTCTTC,CASSGTSGNNEQFF
TRBV5-6,TRBD1,-,TRBJ1-3,TGTGCCAGCAGCCAATTGGGGACAGGGGGCTTTAGCTCTGGAAACACCATATATTTT,CASSQLGTGGFSSGNTIYF
TRBV7-9,TRBD1,-,TRBJ2-1,TGTGCCAGCAGATCCCGGGACAGGGGACGCAATGAGCAGTTCTTC,CASRSRDRGRNEQFF
TRBV5-6,-,-,TRBJ2-3,TGTGCCAGCACCTCCGGAGGTGTGGTTACGCAGTATTTT,CASTSGGVVTQYF
TRBV28,-,-,TRBJ1-1,TGTGCCAGCAGAACAAGGACTGAAGCTTTCTTT,CASRTRTEAFF
TRBV4-1,TRBD1,-,TRBJ1-2,TGCGCCAGCAGCCAAGAGGCAGGGGGCTATGGCTACACCTTC,CASSQEAGGYGYTF
TRBV4-1,-,-,TRBJ2-1,TGCGCCAGCAGCCAAGGAGGGCTGACCCCAAGCTCCTACAATGAGCAGTTCTTC,CASSQGGLTPSSYNEQFF
TRBV18,-,-,TRBJ2-1,TGTGCCAGCTCACCAAGATCTCGCTACGTGGGGGTGGATGAGCAGTTCTTC,CASSPRSRYVGVDEQFF
TRBV4-1,-,-,TRBJ2-2,TGCGCCAGCAGCCAGCCTTGGGAAAATACCGGGGAGCTGTTTTTT,CASSQPWENTGELFF